What follows is one TCR beta chain and its context. The data were obtained in a study of blood T cell repertoires in COVID-19. For the study at large: Samples came from the United States, Italy and Spain, spanning acute and convalescent COVID-19. From T cells, B-cell-depleted T cells, or PBMCs came the material, which was cDNA or gDNA.

V dropped 7 bases and J dropped 3; count of bases not matched to a gene: 12. CDR1 and CDR2 from the germline V gene are SGHTA and FQGNSA. The CDR3 runs 16 residues. Under the authors' procedure: Amplification of reference gene primers was used by the study to estimate nucleated cell counts. Using immunoSEQ multiplex PCR, the repertoire was profiled, and TCRdb retains in-frame clones only, with some absent. The DNA gave D and trimming, while V, J and clone size come from that table. This sample has 40,000 to 50,000 clones, with 60% to 80% found just once. The specimen was peripheral blood. The source of this sequence is a woman in her 70s with acute or convalescent COVID-19. This chain links TRBV7-2 with TRBJ1-3, with 7 positions matching TRBD1. DNA of the CDR3: TGTGCCAGCACTCTCCTAGCGAGGACAGGTGGAAACACCATATATTTT. Its protein product is CASTLLARTGGNTIYF.